The rows below give T cell receptor beta chains drawn from one sample of a study of shared clonotypes between healthy human individuals. TCRdb's table, derived via immunoSEQ multiplex PCR, lists solely in-frame clones and lacks some. In the table there are under 600,000 clones, about 96% of which are singletons. The specimen was naive CD4+ T cells sorted from blood. Receptor source: a woman aged 25-40 years in good health. Each CDR3 is given with its conserved first and last residue.

TRBJ2-1	TRBV2	CASSLAGEGNEQFF
TRBJ1-5	TRBV28	CATSYSNQPQHF
TRBJ2-1	TRBV5-1	CASSFSGLGSYNEQFF
TRBJ1-6	TRBV5-1	CASSPTTGVKGDSPLHF
TRBJ2-7	TRBV7-9	CASSLVPEAGGLQYF
TRBJ1-1	TRBV2	CASIRQGMNTEAFF
TRBJ2-3	TRBV5-1	CASSPQTSGRGTDTQYF
TRBJ1-3	TRBV5-1	CASTDRFHSGNTIYF
TRBJ2-6	TRBV5-5	CASSLSSSRSGANVLTF
TRBJ2-2	TRBV27	CASTPNGANTGELFF
TRBJ2-4	TRBV28	CASSFLAGVDIQYF
TRBJ1-5	TRBV7-9	CASSLGQYNQPQHF
TRBJ2-2	TRBV19	CASSRLGGMTGELFF
TRBJ1-3	TRBV5-1	CASSLVGDRANTIYF
.	TRBV7-9	CASSFSPRQSYEQYF
TRBJ1-2	TRBV7-9	CASSLVPQGSFYGYTF
TRBJ1-2	TRBV27	CASSFTGANYGYTF
TRBJ2-5	TRBV7-2	CASSPVGLAGGDLETQYF
TRBJ2-1	TRBV12-5	CASGNRGEQFF
TRBJ2-3	TRBV18	CASSPGQTSTDTQYF
TRBJ1-3	TRBV18	CASSSEGVRGNTIYF
TRBJ2-7	TRBV28	CASSPPRSRTGSYEQYF
TRBJ2-7	TRBV19	CASSIAGSEPSYEQYF
TRBJ1-2	TRBV7-9	CASSLAVDGYTF
TRBJ2-1	TRBV9	CASSVGSRINEQFF
TRBJ2-2	TRBV5-1	CASSPRGQGAQIGELFF
TRBJ2-7	TRBV18	CASSRGQGDEQYF
TRBJ2-3	TRBV28	CASSLFWESSTDTQYF
TRBJ2-1	TRBV5-4	CASSLAGEQFF
TRBJ2-3	TRBV28	CASSLSSGGGTDTQYF
TRBJ2-3	TRBV9	CASSVGSGAPTDTQYF
TRBJ2-1	TRBV6-5	CASSYFPGSSYNEQFF
TRBJ1-1	TRBV30	CASERRVRSAFF
TRBJ1-5	TRBV28	CASKWGQIPNQPQHF
TRBJ2-1	TRBV5-8	CASSAGTSGIVRNEQFF
TRBJ1-2	TRBV2	CASRKTGTDYGYTF
TRBJ2-7	TRBV28	CASSQGNGQLGLADSYEQYF
TRBJ2-2	TRBV5-1	CASSSDGNTGELFF
TRBJ2-5	TRBV28	CASSPPLWRATKETQYF
TRBJ1-5	TRBV28	CASRNRGHSNQPQHF
TRBJ2-7	TRBV6-5	CASSRDRTRYEQYF
TRBJ2-2	TRBV6-1	CASSERTANTGELFF
TRBJ1-1	TRBV7-9	CASSRQGNTEAFF
TRBJ1-2	TRBV10-3	CATERGQLDYGYTF
TRBJ1-6	TRBV6-1	CASSGNSPLHF